The 12 T cell receptor beta chains below come from one sample, sequenced in a study of cytomegalovirus exposure and HLA in healthy donors (dated by TCRdb to the late 2010s). The library was prepared using the immunoSEQ multiplex PCR assay. The multiplex PCR relied on a mix of 60 forward primers for TCR Vbeta segments and 13 reverse primers for TCR Jbeta segments. Imported from immuneACCESS, the table was reduced by TCRdb to in-frame sequences with V and J called. These copies leave out some clones; in studies compared against another copy, an unresolved V gene accounts for under half, and the cause of the remainder is not known. In this sample's table one finds over 100,000 clones. The ten largest clones add up to around 1.6% of the sample. Material for sequencing was PBMCs. All receptors derive from a man between 18 and 35 years old in good health and CMV-seronegative.

Comment on this clone: This sample also contains other DNA sequences that code for the same CDR3. This chain uses TRBV6-6 with TRBJ2-5; 8 bases match TRBD1. CDR1 is MNHNY, CDR2 SVGAGI, per germline (reference sequence). The CDR3 totals 16 residues. After removal of 2 bases from V and 4 bases from J, the junction contained 9 bases not matched to a gene. The CDR3 nucleotides read TGTGCCAGCAGTTACCCGGACAGGGATGTAGTAGAGACCCAGTACTTC. It codes for CASSYPDRDVVETQYF.

This CDR3 is CASRTGLSLYGYTF. CDR3 nucleotides: TGTGCCAGCAGAACAGGTCTTTCGCTCTATGGCTACACCTTC. The genes are TRBV6-1 and TRBJ1-2; a possible D gene is TRBD1 (5 bases). V lost 6 bases and J lost 4, with 15 bases in between. Germline CDR1 reads MNHNS; CDR2 reads SASEGT. CDR3 length: 14 amino acids.

This sequence joins TRBV6-5 and TRBJ1-3; 7 bases fit TRBD1. This CDR3 has 16 amino acids. The J segment lost 2 bases and the V segment lost 0 bases, leaving 4 bases of the junction unmatched. Looked up from germline, CDR1 is MNHEY and CDR2 is SVGAGI. The CDR3 is CASSYSKTGAGNTIYF. The CDR3 DNA is TGTGCCAGCAGTTACTCGAAAACAGGGGCTGGAAACACCATATATTTT.

V is TRBV7-9 and J is TRBJ1-2; TRBD1 aligns across 7 bases. CDR1 and CDR2 from the germline V gene are SEHNR and FQNEAQ (reference sequence). The CDR3 loop spans 15 amino acids. With V trimmed by 8 bases and J by 6 bases, 15 bases remained unmatched. The CDR3 coding sequence is TGTGCCAGCGTGGTGTCGGGACAGTTAAACGATGGCTACACCTTC. This translates into CASVVSGQLNDGYTF.

The chain is built from TRBV7-9 and TRBJ1-2; 9 nucleotides align to TRBD1. This CDR3 contains 15 residues. From germline, CDR1 is SEHNR and CDR2 FQNEAQ (reference sequence). Germline trimming cut 3 bases from V and 7 bases from J; bases unmatched to any gene: 9. CDR3 loop: CASSLDLGQGGGYTF. In nucleotides, the CDR3 is TGTGCCAGCAGCTTGGACCTGGGACAGGGAGGTGGCTACACCTTC.

The gene calls are TRBV5-1 and TRBJ2-7, with 7 bases matching TRBD1. The CDR3 is 13 amino acids. The germline V gene encodes CDR1 SGHRS and CDR2 YFSETQ. V was clipped by 5 bases and J by 5 bases; unmatched bases: 7. The CDR3 loop is CASSLLQGNEQYF. The CDR3 nucleotides read TGCGCCAGCAGTCTACTACAGGGGAACGAGCAGTACTTC.

This rearrangement joins TRBV9 to TRBJ2-1; D is possibly TRBD1 (6 bases). Germline CDR1 is SGDLS and CDR2 is YYNGEE. This CDR3 is 14 amino acids long. The V end lost 0 bases, the J end lost 7 bases, and 11 bases lay between the germline ends. The CDR3 reads CASSVGGQLNEQFF. DNA of the CDR3: TGTGCCAGCAGCGTAGGGGGGCAGCTGAATGAGCAGTTCTTC.

The chain links TRBV19 to TRBJ1-5; perhaps TRBD1 as D (5 bases). Germline V gene data show CDR1 as LNHDA and CDR2 as SQIVND (reference sequence). Between the trimmed V and J ends, which lost 7 bases and 5 bases, there was a span of 18 bases. This CDR3 comprises 15 residues. This CDR3 is CASTDGVGAHQPQHF. The CDR3 DNA follows: TGTGCCAGTACCGATGGAGTAGGGGCCCATCAGCCCCAGCATTTT.

This rearrangement joins TRBV6-4 to TRBJ2-3; TRBD2 matches at 10 bases. The V and J ends lost 10 bases and 5 bases, in that order; junction bases with no gene match: 9. The CDR3 totals 14 residues. The germline V gene encodes CDR1 MRHNA and CDR2 SNTAGT. The DNA of the CDR3 is TGTGCCACCCGGTCTAGCGGGAGTCGAGATACGCAGTATTTT. Translating gives CATRSSGSRDTQYF.

V usage is TRBV5-1 and J usage is TRBJ2-3; 9 positions match TRBD2. The CDR3 spans 16 residues. Trimming cost V 0 bases and J 3 bases; bases outside gene matches: 5. CDR1 is SGHRS, CDR2 YFSETQ, per germline. CDR3 DNA: TGCGCCAGCAGCTTGGGGGCTAGCGGGACAACAGATACGCAGTATTTT. It translates to CASSLGASGTTDTQYF. Looking up the rest from reference TRBV5-1 and TRBJ2-3 gives the full variable domain: KAGVTQTPRYLIKTRGQQVTLSCSPISGHRSVSWYQQTPGQGLQFLFEYFSETQRNKGNFPGRFSGRQFSNSRSEMNVSTLELGDSALYLCASSLGASGTTDTQYFGPGTRLTVL.

The V call is TRBV7-2, the J call TRBJ2-7; the D gene is possibly TRBD1 (5 bases). Germline CDR1 SGHTA, CDR2 FQGNSA. Trimming pared 5 bases from V and 4 bases from J, leaving 15 bases between. This CDR3 is 14 amino acids long. This chain's CDR3 is CASSLSGAGYEQYF. DNA of the CDR3: TGTGCCAGCAGCCTAAGTGGGGCAGGTTACGAGCAGTACTTC.

The V gene is TRBV7-9, the J gene TRBJ2-1, with TRBD1 identical over 8 bases. From germline, CDR1 is SEHNR and CDR2 FQNEAQ (reference sequence). CDR3 length equals 16 residues. V trimming: 4 bases; J trimming: 2 bases; junction bases outside the gene matches: 7. In DNA, the CDR3 is TGTGCCAGCAGCTCCAGGACAGGGTCCCCCTACAATGAGCAGTTCTTC. Its protein is CASSSRTGSPYNEQFF.